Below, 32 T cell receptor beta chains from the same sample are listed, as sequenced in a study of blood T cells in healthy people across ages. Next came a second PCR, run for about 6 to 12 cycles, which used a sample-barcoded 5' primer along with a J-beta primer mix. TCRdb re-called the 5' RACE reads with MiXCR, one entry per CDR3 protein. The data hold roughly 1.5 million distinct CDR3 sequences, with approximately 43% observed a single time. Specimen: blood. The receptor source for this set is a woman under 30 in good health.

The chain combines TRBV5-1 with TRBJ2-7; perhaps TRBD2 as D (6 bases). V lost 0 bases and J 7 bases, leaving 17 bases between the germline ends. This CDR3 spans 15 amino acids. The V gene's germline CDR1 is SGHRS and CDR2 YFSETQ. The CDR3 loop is CASSLVPGEENEQYF. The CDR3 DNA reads TGCGCCAGCAGCTTGGTCCCGGGAGAGGAGAATGAGCAGTACTTC.

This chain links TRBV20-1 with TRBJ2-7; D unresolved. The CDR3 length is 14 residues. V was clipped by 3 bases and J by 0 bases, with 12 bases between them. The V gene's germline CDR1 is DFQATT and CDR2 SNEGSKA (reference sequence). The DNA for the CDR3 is TGCAGTGCTAGGCACCAGAGTGCCTCCTACGAGCAGTACTTC. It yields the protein CSARHQSASYEQYF.

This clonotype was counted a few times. CDR3 bases: TGTGCCAGCAGCTTAGAAACCACTGAAGCTTTCTTT. It is translated as CASSLETTEAFF. The chain carries TRBV7-9 and TRBJ1-1; D is uncertain. CDR1 is SEHNR and CDR2 is FQNEAQ in the germline V gene (reference sequence). This CDR3 region has 12 residues. V lost 1 base to trimming and J lost 4 bases, with 4 bases between them. Combining the CDR3 with reference TRBV7-9 and TRBJ1-1 gives the whole variable domain DTGVSQNPRHKITKRGQNVTFRCDPISEHNRLYWYRQTLGQGPEFLTYFQNEAQLEKSRLLSDRFSAERPKGSFSTLEIQRTEQGDSAMYLCASSLETTEAFFGQGTRLTVV.

This CDR3 is CAWSVGQAQPQHF. The CDR3 DNA reads TGTGCCTGGAGTGTTGGGCAGGCTCAGCCCCAGCATTTT. This chain joins TRBV30 and TRBJ1-5; D unclear. V was clipped by 0 bases and J by 6 bases, with 9 bases between them. CDR1 is GTSNPN, CDR2 SVGIG, per germline (reference sequence). The CDR3 totals 13 residues. Based on the CDR3 plus reference TRBV30 and TRBJ1-5, the full variable domain is SQTIHQWPATLVQPVGSPLSLECTVEGTSNPNLYWYRQAAGRGLQLLFYSVGIGQISSEVPQNLSASRPQDRQFILSSKKLLLSDSGFYLCAWSVGQAQPQHFGDGTRLSIL.

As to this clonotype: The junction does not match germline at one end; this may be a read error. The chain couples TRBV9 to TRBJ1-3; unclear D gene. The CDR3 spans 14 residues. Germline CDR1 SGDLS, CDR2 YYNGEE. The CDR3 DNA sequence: TGTGCCAGCAGCGTAGCAGCTAATGGAAGCACCATATATTTT. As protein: CASSVAANGSTIYF. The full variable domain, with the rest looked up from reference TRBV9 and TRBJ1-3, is DSGVTQTPKHLITATGQRVTLRCSPRSGDLSVYWYQQSLDQGLQFLIQYYNGEERAKGNILERFSAQQFPDLHSELNLSSLELGDSALYFCASSVAANGSTIYFGEGSWLTVV.

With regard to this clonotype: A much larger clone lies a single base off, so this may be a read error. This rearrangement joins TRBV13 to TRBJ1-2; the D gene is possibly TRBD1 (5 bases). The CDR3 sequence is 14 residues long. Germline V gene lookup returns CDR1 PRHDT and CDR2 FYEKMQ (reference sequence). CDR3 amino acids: CASSVGPGLSGYTF. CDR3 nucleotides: TGTGCCAGCAGCGTAGGTCCAGGGTTGAGTGGCTACACCTTC. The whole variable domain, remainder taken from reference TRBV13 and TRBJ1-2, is AAGVIQSPRHLIKEKRETATLKCYPIPRHDTVYWYQQGPGQDPQFLISFYEKMQSDKGSIPDRFSAQQFSDYHSELNMSSLELGDSALYFCASSVGPGLSGYTFGSGTRLTVV.

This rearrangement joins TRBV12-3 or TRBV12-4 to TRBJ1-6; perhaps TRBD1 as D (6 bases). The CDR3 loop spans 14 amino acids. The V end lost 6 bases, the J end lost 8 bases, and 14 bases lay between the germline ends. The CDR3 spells CASRTGGGDSPLHF. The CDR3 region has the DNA TGTGCCAGCAGGACAGGTGGAGGAGATTCACCCCTCCACTTT.

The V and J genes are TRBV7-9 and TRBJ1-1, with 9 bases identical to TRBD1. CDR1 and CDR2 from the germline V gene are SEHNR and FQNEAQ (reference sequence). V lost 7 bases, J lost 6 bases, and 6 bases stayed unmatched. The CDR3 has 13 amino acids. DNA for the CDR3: TGTGCCAGCAACGGACAGGGGCGCGCTGAAGCTTTCTTT. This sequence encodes CASNGQGRAEAFF.

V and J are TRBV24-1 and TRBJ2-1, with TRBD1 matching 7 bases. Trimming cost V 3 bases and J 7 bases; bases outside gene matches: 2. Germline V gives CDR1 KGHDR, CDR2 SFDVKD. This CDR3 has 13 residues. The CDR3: CATSDGTANEQFF. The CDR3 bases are TGTGCCACCAGTGATGGGACAGCTAATGAGCAGTTCTTC.

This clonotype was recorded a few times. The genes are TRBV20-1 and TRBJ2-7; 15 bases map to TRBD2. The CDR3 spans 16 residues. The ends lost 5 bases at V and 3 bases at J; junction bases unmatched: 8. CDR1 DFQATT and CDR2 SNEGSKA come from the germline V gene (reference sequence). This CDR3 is CSASGLAGGGGYEQYF. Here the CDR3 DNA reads TGCAGTGCTTCGGGACTAGCGGGGGGTGGTGGCTACGAGCAGTACTTC.

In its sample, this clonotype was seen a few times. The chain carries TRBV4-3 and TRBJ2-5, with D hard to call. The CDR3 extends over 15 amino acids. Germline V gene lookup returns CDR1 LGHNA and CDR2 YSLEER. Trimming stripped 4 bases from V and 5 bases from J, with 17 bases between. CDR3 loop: CASSPGLGESETQYF. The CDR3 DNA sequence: TGCGCCAGCAGCCCCGGGCTCGGAGAATCGGAGACCCAGTACTTC.

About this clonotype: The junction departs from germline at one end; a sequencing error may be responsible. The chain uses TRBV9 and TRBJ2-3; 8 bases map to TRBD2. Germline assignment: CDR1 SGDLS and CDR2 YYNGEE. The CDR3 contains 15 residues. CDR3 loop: CANSVAGLSTDTQYF. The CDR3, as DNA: TGTGCCAACAGCGTAGCGGGGCTTAGCACAGATACGCAGTATTTT.

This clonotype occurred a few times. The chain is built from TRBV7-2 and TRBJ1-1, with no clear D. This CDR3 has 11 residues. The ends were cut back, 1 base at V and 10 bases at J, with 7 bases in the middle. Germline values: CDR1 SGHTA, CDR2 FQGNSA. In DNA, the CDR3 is TGTGCCAGCAGCTTAGTAGTCGGAGCTTTCTTT. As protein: CASSLVVGAFF. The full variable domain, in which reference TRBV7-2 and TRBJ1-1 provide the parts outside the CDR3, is GAGVSQSPSNKVTEKGKDVELRCDPISGHTALYWYRQSLGQGLEFLIYFQGNSAPDKSGLPSDRFSAERTGGSVSTLTIQRTQQEDSAVYLCASSLVVGAFFGQGTRLTVV.

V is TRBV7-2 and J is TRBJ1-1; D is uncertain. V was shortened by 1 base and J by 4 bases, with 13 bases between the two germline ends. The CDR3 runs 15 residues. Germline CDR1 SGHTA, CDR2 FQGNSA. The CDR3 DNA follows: TGTGCCAGCAGCTTAGATCCGCGGGAAGGCACTGAAGCTTTCTTT. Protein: CASSLDPREGTEAFF.

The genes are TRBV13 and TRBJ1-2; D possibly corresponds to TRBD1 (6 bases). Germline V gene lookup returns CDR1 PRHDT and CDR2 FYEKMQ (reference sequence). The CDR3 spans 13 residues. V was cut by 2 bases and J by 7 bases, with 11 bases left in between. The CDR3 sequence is CASSLTGFRGYTF. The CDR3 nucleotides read TGTGCCAGCAGCTTAACAGGGTTCCGTGGCTACACCTTC. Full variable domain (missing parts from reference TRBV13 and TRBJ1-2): AAGVIQSPRHLIKEKRETATLKCYPIPRHDTVYWYQQGPGQDPQFLISFYEKMQSDKGSIPDRFSAQQFSDYHSELNMSSLELGDSALYFCASSLTGFRGYTFGSGTRLTVV.

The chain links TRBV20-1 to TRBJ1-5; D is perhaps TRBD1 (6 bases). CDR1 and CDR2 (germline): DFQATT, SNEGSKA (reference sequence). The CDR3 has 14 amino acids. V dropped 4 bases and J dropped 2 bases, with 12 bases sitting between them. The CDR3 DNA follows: TGCAGTGCTACCGGACAGCGGGGCAATCAGCCCCAGCATTTT. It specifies CSATGQRGNQPQHF.

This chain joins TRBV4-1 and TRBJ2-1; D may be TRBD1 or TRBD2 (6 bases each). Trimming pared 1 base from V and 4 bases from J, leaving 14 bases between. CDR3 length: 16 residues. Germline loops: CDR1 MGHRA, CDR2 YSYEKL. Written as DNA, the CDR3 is TGCGCCAGCAGCCAAGCTCCGGGGGCCCCGTACAATGAGCAGTTCTTC. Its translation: CASSQAPGAPYNEQFF.

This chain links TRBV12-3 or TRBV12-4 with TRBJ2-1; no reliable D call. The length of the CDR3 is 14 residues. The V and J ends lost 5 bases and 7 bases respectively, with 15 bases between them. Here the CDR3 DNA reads TGTGCCAGCAGTCGAGCCCCTCTAGGGAATGAGCAGTTCTTC. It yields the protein CASSRAPLGNEQFF.

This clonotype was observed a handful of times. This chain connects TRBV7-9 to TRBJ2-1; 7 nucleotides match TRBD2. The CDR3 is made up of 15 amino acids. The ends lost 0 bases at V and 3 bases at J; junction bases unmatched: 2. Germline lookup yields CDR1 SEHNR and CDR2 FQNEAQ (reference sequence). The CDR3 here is CASSLAAGIYNEQFF. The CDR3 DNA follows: TGTGCCAGCAGCTTAGCAGCGGGGATCTACAATGAGCAGTTCTTC.

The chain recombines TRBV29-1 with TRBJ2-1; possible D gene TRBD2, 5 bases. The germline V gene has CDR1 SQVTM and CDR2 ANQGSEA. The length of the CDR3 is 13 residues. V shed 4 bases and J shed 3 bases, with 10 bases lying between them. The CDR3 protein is CSVAGINYNEQFF. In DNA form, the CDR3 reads TGCAGCGTTGCCGGGATCAACTACAATGAGCAGTTCTTC.

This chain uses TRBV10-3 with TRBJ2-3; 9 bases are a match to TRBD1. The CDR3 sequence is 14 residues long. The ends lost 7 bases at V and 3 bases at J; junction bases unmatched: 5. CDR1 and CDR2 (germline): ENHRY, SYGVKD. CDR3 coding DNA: TGTGCCATCAAAGACAGGGGGGGGACAGATACGCAGTATTTT. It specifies CAIKDRGGTDTQYF.

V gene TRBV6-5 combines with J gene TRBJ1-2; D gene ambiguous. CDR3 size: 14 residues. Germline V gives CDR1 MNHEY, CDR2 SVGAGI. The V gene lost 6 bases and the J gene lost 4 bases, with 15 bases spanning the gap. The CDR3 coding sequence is TGTGCCAGCAGCCGCACCGGACGCACCTATGGCTACACCTTC. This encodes CASSRTGRTYGYTF.

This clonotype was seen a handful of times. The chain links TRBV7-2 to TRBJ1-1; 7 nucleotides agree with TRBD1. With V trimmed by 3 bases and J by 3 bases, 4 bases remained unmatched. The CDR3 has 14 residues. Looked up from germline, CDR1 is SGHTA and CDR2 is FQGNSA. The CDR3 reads CASSFRQGHTEAFF. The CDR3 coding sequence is TGTGCCAGCAGCTTTCGACAGGGTCACACTGAAGCTTTCTTT.

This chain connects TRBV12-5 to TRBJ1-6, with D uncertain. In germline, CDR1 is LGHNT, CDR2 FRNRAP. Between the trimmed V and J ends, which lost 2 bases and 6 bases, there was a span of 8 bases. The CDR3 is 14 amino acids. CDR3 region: CASGLTVGNSPLHF. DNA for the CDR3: TGTGCTAGTGGTTTGACAGTCGGTAATTCACCCCTCCACTTT.

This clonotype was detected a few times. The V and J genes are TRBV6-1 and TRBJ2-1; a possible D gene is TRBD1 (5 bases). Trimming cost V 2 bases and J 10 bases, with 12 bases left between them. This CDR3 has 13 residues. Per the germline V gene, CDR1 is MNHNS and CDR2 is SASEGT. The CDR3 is CASSEWGDSEQFF. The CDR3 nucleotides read TGTGCCAGCAGTGAATGGGGCGACAGCGAGCAGTTCTTC.

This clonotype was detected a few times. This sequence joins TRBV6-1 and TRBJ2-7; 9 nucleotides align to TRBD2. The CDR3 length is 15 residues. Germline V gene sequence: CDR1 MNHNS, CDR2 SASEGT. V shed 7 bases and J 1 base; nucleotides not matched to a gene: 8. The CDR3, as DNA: TGTGCCAGCACCGTTAGCGGGAGTGAGTCCTACGAGCAGTACTTC. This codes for CASTVSGSESYEQYF.

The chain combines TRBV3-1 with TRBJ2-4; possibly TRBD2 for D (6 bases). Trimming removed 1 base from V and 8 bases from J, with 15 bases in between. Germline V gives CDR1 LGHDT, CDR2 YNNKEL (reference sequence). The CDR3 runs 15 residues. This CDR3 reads CASSQGSGLKHIQYF. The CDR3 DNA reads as TGTGCCAGCAGCCAAGGATCCGGACTAAAGCACATTCAGTACTTC.

The CDR3 DNA reads as TGTGCCAGCAACCAGGGACAGCCTTCCTACGAGCAGTACTTC. Its protein is CASNQGQPSYEQYF. The V call is TRBV7-8, the J call TRBJ2-7, with 7 bases lining up with TRBD1. With V trimmed by 7 bases and J by 1 base, 7 bases remained unmatched. Germline assignment: CDR1 SGHVS and CDR2 FQNEAQ. The CDR3 consists of 14 residues.

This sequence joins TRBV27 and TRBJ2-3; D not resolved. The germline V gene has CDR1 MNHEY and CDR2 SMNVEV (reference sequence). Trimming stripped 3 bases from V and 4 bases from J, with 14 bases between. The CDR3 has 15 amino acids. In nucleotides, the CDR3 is TGTGCCAGCAGTTTTCTTCCTGGGGTCTCAGATACGCAGTATTTT. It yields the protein CASSFLPGVSDTQYF.

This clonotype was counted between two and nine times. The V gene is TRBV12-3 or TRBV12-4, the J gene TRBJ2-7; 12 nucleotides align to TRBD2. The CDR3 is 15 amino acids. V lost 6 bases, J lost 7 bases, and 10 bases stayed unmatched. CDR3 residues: CASSKTSGGIREQYF. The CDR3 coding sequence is TGTGCCAGCAGCAAGACTAGCGGGGGAATCAGGGAGCAGTACTTC.

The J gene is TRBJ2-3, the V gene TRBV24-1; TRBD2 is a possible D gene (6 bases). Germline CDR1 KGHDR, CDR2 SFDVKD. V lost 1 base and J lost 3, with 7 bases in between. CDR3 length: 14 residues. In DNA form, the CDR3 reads TGTGCCACCAGTGATTTCGGGGGAACAGATACGCAGTATTTT. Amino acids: CATSDFGGTDTQYF.

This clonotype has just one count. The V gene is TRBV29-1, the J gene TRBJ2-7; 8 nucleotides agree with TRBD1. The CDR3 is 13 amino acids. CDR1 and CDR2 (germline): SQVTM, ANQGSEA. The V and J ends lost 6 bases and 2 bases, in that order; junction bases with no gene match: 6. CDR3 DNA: TGCAGCGTCGTACAGGGGGACGCCTACGAGCAGTACTTC. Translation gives CSVVQGDAYEQYF.